This passage covers 16 T cell receptor beta chains from one sample sequenced in a study of T cells after yellow fever vaccination. TCRdb reprocessed the 5' RACE reads with MiXCR, giving one entry per CDR3 protein. Seen here are 300,000 to 450,000 distinct CDR3 sequences, roughly 7.5% observed once, and the top ten hold under 20%. The starting material was PBMCs, obtained roughly seven weeks after the first yellow fever vaccination. These receptor sequences come from a man aged 18 to 30 who received the YFV17D yellow fever vaccine.

This rearrangement joins TRBV20-1 to TRBJ2-3; 7 bases line up with TRBD2. The CDR3 is 17 residues long. The germline gives CDR1 DFQATT, CDR2 SNEGSKA (reference sequence). Trimming removed 5 bases from V and 1 base from J; junction bases left unmatched: 15. CDR3 region: CSARGVVGVVRTDTQYF. CDR3 bases: TGCAGTGCTCGGGGGGTGGTCGGGGTGGTCCGCACAGATACGCAGTATTTT.

The CDR3 here is CATSRSLTGAQETQYF. The DNA for the CDR3 is TGTGCCACCAGCAGGTCCCTTACAGGAGCCCAAGAGACCCAGTACTTC. The V gene is TRBV15, the J gene TRBJ2-5; D is possibly TRBD1 (5 bases). The CDR3 sequence is 16 residues long. Germline V gives CDR1 LNHNV, CDR2 YYDKDF (reference sequence). V gave up 3 bases and J gave up 1 base, with 15 bases separating them.

This clonotype was picked up many times. The CDR3 region is CASSLDGGTGAYGYTF. The CDR3 DNA sequence: TGTGCCAGCAGCTTAGATGGGGGGACAGGGGCCTATGGCTACACCTTC. The chain couples TRBV11-2 to TRBJ1-2, with 10 bases identical to TRBD1. The J segment lost 4 bases and the V segment lost 0 bases, leaving 5 bases of the junction unmatched. The V gene's germline CDR1 is SGHAT and CDR2 FQNNGV. The CDR3 extends over 16 amino acids.

V is TRBV18 and J is TRBJ1-6; tentative D call: TRBD1 (6 bases). The CDR3 sequence is 14 residues long. The V and J ends lost 10 bases and 6 bases respectively, with 16 bases between them. Per germline, CDR1 KGHSH and CDR2 LQKENI. CDR3: CATGPTGFNSPLHF. As DNA, the CDR3 is TGTGCCACCGGGCCCACAGGGTTTAATTCACCCCTCCACTTT.

This clonotype was seen only a few times. V gene TRBV7-8 combines with J gene TRBJ1-5, with TRBD1 as a possible D gene (6 bases). V dropped 1 base and J dropped 1 base, with 14 bases sitting between them. CDR3 length equals 17 residues. The germline gives CDR1 SGHVS, CDR2 FQNEAQ. CDR3 loop: CASSLVVARGSNQPQHF. In nucleotides, the CDR3 is TGTGCCAGCAGCTTAGTGGTGGCCAGGGGAAGCAATCAGCCCCAGCATTTT. The variable domain in full, with the rest retrieved from reference TRBV7-8 and TRBJ1-5, is GAGVSQSPRYKVAKRGQDVALRCDPISGHVSLFWYQQALGQGPEFLTYFQNEAQLDKSGLPSDRFFAERPEGSVSTLKIQRTQQEDSAVYLCASSLVVARGSNQPQHFGDGTRLSIL.

The chain is built from TRBV5-5 and TRBJ1-3; tentative D call: TRBD1 (5 bases). The V gene's germline CDR1 is SGHKS and CDR2 YYEKEE (reference sequence). CDR3 size: 14 residues. Trimming stripped 9 bases from V and 8 bases from J, with 21 bases between. The DNA for the CDR3 is TGTGCCATTTTCGAGGGCAGGGATTGGTACACCATATATTTT. This translates into CAIFEGRDWYTIYF.

This clonotype was seen repeatedly, ten times or more. The rearrangement joins TRBV2 to TRBJ2-1, with 8 bases matching TRBD1. Trimming cost V 4 bases and J 7 bases; bases outside gene matches: 12. This CDR3 is built from 16 residues. Per germline, CDR1 SNHLY and CDR2 FYNNEI. CDR3 in DNA: TGTGCCAGCAGTGGTTCGCTGGACAGGGCAAGTAATGAGCAGTTCTTC. Protein sequence: CASSGSLDRASNEQFF.

J is TRBJ1-3 and V is TRBV9; D is ambiguous. CDR1 and CDR2 (germline): SGDLS, YYNGEE. The V end was cut by 2 bases, the J end by 0 bases, with 9 bases between. The CDR3 spans 15 residues. CDR3 nucleotides: TGTGCCAGCAGCGTTGGGTCGAGCTCTGGAAACACCATATATTTT. Translating gives CASSVGSSSGNTIYF.

As DNA, the CDR3 is TGCAGTGCTAGCCGTCTCAGTAGCGGGGGTGTCACAGATACGCAGTATTTT. Translating it yields CSASRLSSGGVTDTQYF. The rearrangement joins TRBV20-1 to TRBJ2-3; 9 bases align to TRBD2. CDR3 size: 17 residues. J was trimmed by 2 bases and V by 3 bases; bases with no gene match: 12. Per germline, CDR1 DFQATT and CDR2 SNEGSKA (reference sequence).

The sample holds a few counts of this clonotype. The V gene is TRBV18, the J gene TRBJ2-5, with 10 bases matching TRBD1. The CDR3 has 16 amino acids. CDR1 and CDR2 from the germline V gene are KGHSH and LQKENI. The trim removed 3 bases at V and 0 bases at J, leaving 4 bases unmatched. The CDR3 region is CASSPGQGGYQETQYF. CDR3 coding DNA: TGTGCCAGCTCACCTGGACAGGGGGGCTACCAAGAGACCCAGTACTTC. The full variable domain, in which reference TRBV18 and TRBJ2-5 provide the parts outside the CDR3, is NAGVMQNPRHLVRRRGQEARLRCSPMKGHSHVYWYRQLPEEGLKFMVYLQKENIIDESGMPKERFSAEFPKEGPSILRIQQVVRGDSAAYFCASSPGQGGYQETQYFGPGTRLLVL.

The rearrangement joins TRBV5-4 to TRBJ1-2, with 7 nucleotides matching TRBD1. The germline CDR1 and CDR2 sequences are SGHNT and YYREEE (reference sequence). V lost 1 base to trimming and J lost 7 bases; unmatched junction nucleotides: 13. The CDR3 length is 16 residues. In nucleotides, the CDR3 is TGTGCCAGCAGCTTGAGACAGGGTCCGGTGGAGGGTGGCTACACCTTC. Amino acid sequence: CASSLRQGPVEGGYTF.

A remark on this clonotype: One end of the junction does not line up with germline, which may come from a read error. V gene TRBV10-3 combines with J gene TRBJ2-3, with D perhaps matching TRBD2 (6 bases). Per the germline V gene, CDR1 is ENHRY and CDR2 is SYGVKD. This CDR3 spans 14 amino acids. CDR3 bases: TGTGCCATCAATGAGCGGGCCAACACAGATACGCAGTATTTT. Translation gives CAINERANTDTQYF.

This clonotype was seen repeatedly, ten times or more. This sequence joins TRBV6-2 or TRBV6-3 and TRBJ2-1, with 12 positions matching TRBD2. With V trimmed by 6 bases and J by 4 bases, 1 base remained unmatched. The CDR3 consists of 14 residues. Germline V gene sequence: CDR1 MNHEY, CDR2 SVGEGT. The CDR3 DNA is TGTGCCAGCAGAGGACTAGCGGGGTACAATGAGCAGTTCTTC. Amino acids: CASRGLAGYNEQFF.

The chain uses TRBV6-1 and TRBJ1-2; TRBD1 might be the D (5 bases). The CDR3 covers 15 residues. In germline, CDR1 is MNHNS, CDR2 SASEGT. V was pared by 4 bases and J by 4 bases, with 16 bases between. CDR3 coding DNA: TGTGCCAGCAGTGGAGACAGAACTTGGGGCTATGGCTACACCTTC. Encoded protein: CASSGDRTWGYGYTF.

The chain couples TRBV20-1 to TRBJ1-5, with a possible D match to TRBD1 (5 bases). Trimming removed 0 bases from V and 1 base from J, with 13 bases in between. This CDR3 region has 16 residues. Germline CDR1 is DFQATT and CDR2 is SNEGSKA (reference sequence). The CDR3 DNA reads as TGCAGTGCTAGAGAACGCAGGGCGATGAGCAATCAGCCCCAGCATTTT. Translated: CSARERRAMSNQPQHF.

This clonotype appeared many times. The V and J genes are TRBV3-1 and TRBJ1-2; TRBD1 agrees at 9 bases. The CDR3 has 13 amino acids. Germline V gives CDR1 LGHDT, CDR2 YNNKEL (reference sequence). The V and J ends lost 4 bases and 6 bases, in that order; junction bases with no gene match: 3. DNA for the CDR3: TGTGCCAGCAGCCTCCGGGACAGGGATGGCTACACCTTC. Protein product: CASSLRDRDGYTF.